This entry concerns a single T cell receptor beta chain. The antigen is undetermined. This entry comes from a study of PD-L1 blockade in urothelial cancer. On the study more broadly: Median T cell yield per blood sample was around 130,000 cells. Overall study results and limits: Durable-benefit patients showed greater tumor-associated blood clone expansion at 3 weeks.

Assay: immunoSEQ multiplex PCR; the TCRdb copy retains only in-frame clones and omits some. The sample contains fewer than 40,000 clones, around 90% of which appear only once. This CDR3 is built from 17 residues. Looked up from germline, CDR1 is SGHVS and CDR2 is FQNEAQ. Germline trimming cut 1 base from V and 12 bases from J; bases unmatched to any gene: 19. Locally advanced or metastatic urothelial carcinoma affected the patients. This clonotype originated in a man between 65 and 85 years old with urothelial cancer. The rearrangement uses TRBV7-8 and TRBJ2-7; 9 bases align to TRBD2. The sequencing here drew on PBMCs, taken around atezolizumab (anti-PD-L1) treatment. The CDR3 is CASSLGREGLTPTVLYF. The CDR3 bases are TGTGCCAGCAGCTTAGGGCGGGAGGGCCTCACCCCAACGGTTCTGTACTTC.